A selection of T cell receptor beta chains follows, all from one sample in a study of T cell repertoires in cytomegalovirus infection. One entry per CDR3 protein results from TCRdb running MiXCR on the reads. The sample lists 630,000 or so distinct CDR3 sequences; 24% were seen once. Material for sequencing was CD8+ T cells from PBMCs. All receptors come from a human donor in good health (CMV status not recorded). Some clones in this sample may be carry-over from other donors' samples. CDR3s include the opening cysteine and the closing phenylalanine or tryptophan. The D gene is left open where the match is weak. Only some rows state a clone size, as once, few, many or a class for expanded clones.

TRBV11-2	few	.	TRBJ2-1	CASSSREQFF	TGTGCCAGCAGCTCCCGAGAGCAGTTCTTC
TRBV12-3/TRBV12-4	many	.	TRBJ2-5	CASSLPSEETQYF	TGTGCCAGCAGTCTCCCGTCAGAGGAGACCCAGTACTTC
TRBV27	.	.	TRBJ2-1	CASSLYPPDGLSYNEQFF	TGTGCCAGCAGTTTATACCCCCCGGACGGTCTCTCCTACAATGAGCAGTTCTTC
TRBV28	few	TRBD1	TRBJ1-1	CASSSGQGIGTEAFF	TGTGCCAGCAGCTCCGGACAGGGAATAGGCACTGAAGCTTTCTTT
TRBV7-6	few	.	TRBJ2-1	CASSLGAGANNEQFF	TGTGCCAGCAGCTTAGGGGCGGGGGCCAACAATGAGCAGTTCTTC
TRBV6-2/TRBV6-3	few	.	TRBJ1-5	CASSRRVGGNQPQHF	TGTGCCAGCAGTCGCAGGGTTGGTGGCAATCAGCCCCAGCATTTT
TRBV4-2	.	.	TRBJ1-3	CASRQDGGNTIYF	TGTGCCAGCAGACAGGACGGTGGAAACACCATATATTTT
TRBV7-9	many	TRBD1	TRBJ2-3	CASSPRRGRGTDTQYF	TGTGCCAGCAGCCCGCGCAGGGGGCGCGGCACAGATACGCAGTATTTT
TRBV7-9	.	.	TRBJ1-5	CASSFGGPNQPQHF	TGTGCCAGCAGCTTCGGGGGCCCCAATCAGCCCCAGCATTTT
TRBV14	.	.	TRBJ2-5	CASRVNQETQYF	TGTGCCAGCAGGGTAAATCAAGAGACCCAGTACTTC
TRBV7-2	many	.	TRBJ1-2	CASSLPGRRNYGYTF	TGTGCCAGCAGCTTACCGGGGAGGAGGAACTATGGCTACACCTTC
TRBV27	.	.	TRBJ2-1	CASRLRVPNEQFF	TGTGCCAGCAGGTTGAGGGTCCCCAATGAGCAGTTCTTC
TRBV29-1	many	.	TRBJ2-3	CSVEVVVGTDTQYF	TGCAGCGTTGAAGTGGTAGTGGGCACAGATACGCAGTATTTT
TRBV24-1	few	TRBD1	TRBJ2-1	CATSETGGSYNEQFF	TGTGCCACCAGTGAGACAGGGGGCTCCTACAATGAGCAGTTCTTC
TRBV20-1	many	.	TRBJ1-5	CSARDTVRWGNQPQHF	TGCAGTGCCCGGGACACCGTCAGGTGGGGCAATCAGCCCCAGCATTTT
TRBV6-5	.	.	TRBJ2-7	CASSYFRSGEQYF	TGTGCCAGCAGTTACTTTCGCAGCGGGGAGCAGTACTTC
TRBV7-8	many	.	TRBJ2-1	CASSLGGRGSGQFF	TGTGCCAGCAGCTTAGGGGGTCGCGGCAGTGGGCAGTTCTTC
TRBV7-9	.	.	TRBJ2-7	CASSPAVEVPYEQYF	TGTGCCAGCAGCCCAGCGGTGGAGGTTCCCTACGAGCAGTACTTC